This T cell receptor beta chain emerged from a study of T cell repertoires in cytomegalovirus infection. Germline V gives CDR1 MGHRA, CDR2 YSYEKL. This CDR3 contains 13 residues. Trimming stripped 8 bases from V and 0 bases from J, with 10 bases between. Using its own MiXCR run on the reads, TCRdb lists one record per CDR3 protein. The sample contains around 740,000 distinct CDR3 sequences, under 40% of which appear only once. Study-wide results and limits: The ex vivo response was dominated by HLA-C-restricted CMV-specific TCR beta clonotypes.

This clonotype was counted between two and nine times. Its antigen is unknown. The chain has TRBV4-1 and TRBJ1-1; tentatively, D is TRBD1 (5 bases). This receptor was obtained from a human donor in good health (CMV status not recorded). Some clones in this sample may be carry-over from other donors' samples. Sequenced sample: PBMCs. The CDR3 protein is CASAGGMNTEAFF. For the CDR3, the DNA is TGCGCCAGCGCGGGGGGAATGAACACTGAAGCTTTCTTT.